Listed here are 27 T cell receptor beta chains from one sample, sequenced in a study of shared clonotypes between healthy human individuals. Only in-frame clones appear in the TCRdb table, and some are missing; sequencing was by immunoSEQ multiplex PCR. The sample records 2 million to 2.5 million clones, under 95% being singletons. CD8 cells regarded as naive lacked CD45RO, were positively chosen for CCR7, and omitted terminally differentiated effector memory CD45RA+ cells. Sequencing was performed on naive CD8+ T cells from PBMCs. The source is a man aged 18-30 years in good health. Some clones in this sample may be carry-over from other donors' samples.

The rearrangement links TRBV7-3 to TRBJ2-5; D could derive from TRBD1 or TRBD2 (5 bases each). Deletions cut 5 bases from V and 4 bases from J, with 20 bases between. This CDR3 region has 16 residues. Germline CDR1 SGHTA, CDR2 FQGTGA. The CDR3 bases are TGTGCCAGCAGCCCCGGGACGTCCCTCGGAGGAGAGACCCAGTACTTC. It codes for CASSPGTSLGGETQYF.

The V and J genes are TRBV2 and TRBJ2-7; 10 positions match TRBD1. Trimming at V came to 6 bases and at J to 3 bases, leaving 8 bases not matched to a gene. The CDR3 spans 15 residues. Germline CDR1 reads SNHLY; CDR2 reads FYNNEI. Here the CDR3 reads CASRSGQGVYYEQYF. The CDR3 bases are TGTGCCAGCAGAAGCGGACAGGGGGTTTACTACGAGCAGTACTTC.

This clone appeared once. The chain combines TRBV18 with TRBJ2-3; weak D call: TRBD2 (5 bases). V lost 2 bases and J lost 0, with 12 bases in between. The germline CDR1 and CDR2 sequences are KGHSH and LQKENI. The CDR3 is made up of 16 amino acids. CDR3 sequence reads: CASSPVGRTSTDTQYF. DNA of the CDR3: TGTGCCAGCTCACCAGTAGGCAGGACTAGCACAGATACGCAGTATTTT.

The rearrangement links TRBV6-6 to TRBJ2-5, with D hard to call. The germline V and J ends were trimmed by 1 base and 4 bases, with 13 bases remaining between them. The CDR3 has 15 amino acids. Germline CDR1 MNHNY, CDR2 SVGAGI (reference sequence). In nucleotides, the CDR3 is TGTGCCAGCAGTTACTTTCAATCCCTGGGAGAGACCCAGTACTTC. Translating gives CASSYFQSLGETQYF.

V usage is TRBV6-5 and J usage is TRBJ2-1, with a tentative D call TRBD2 (6 bases). V lost 5 bases and J 9 bases, leaving 14 bases between the germline ends. The CDR3 extends over 13 amino acids. Per the germline V gene, CDR1 is MNHEY and CDR2 is SVGAGI. As DNA, the CDR3 is TGTGCCAGCAGTCCGGGACTCCGGCTTGAGCAGTTCTTC. Its protein is CASSPGLRLEQFF.

The V call is TRBV6-1, the J call TRBJ2-1, with TRBD2 identical over 11 bases. This CDR3 contains 18 residues. Losses at the gene ends were 0 bases for V and 6 bases for J; bases not matched to a gene: 10. The germline V gene encodes CDR1 MNHNS and CDR2 SASEGT. The CDR3 protein is CASSEARGTSGSLNEQFF. The DNA for the CDR3 is TGTGCCAGCAGTGAAGCGCGTGGGACTAGCGGATCCCTCAATGAGCAGTTCTTC.

The chain employs TRBV7-9 and TRBJ2-2; TRBD2 aligns across 10 bases. The junction had 8 bases not matched to a gene; V was cut back by 2 bases and J by 5 bases. The CDR3 has 17 amino acids. In germline, CDR1 is SEHNR, CDR2 FQNEAQ (reference sequence). The CDR3 DNA is TGTGCCAGCAGCTTAATCCAACTAGCGGGACGGACCGGGGAGCTGTTTTTT. Protein: CASSLIQLAGRTGELFF.

The chain recombines TRBV27 with TRBJ1-5; D gene unclear. Trimming shortened V by 10 bases and J by 1 base, and 14 bases separated the two germline ends. This CDR3 is built from 14 residues. From germline, CDR1 is MNHEY and CDR2 SMNVEV (reference sequence). For the CDR3, the DNA is TGTGCCACCACTAAGACGGGGAGCAATCAGCCCCAGCATTTT. Encoded protein: CATTKTGSNQPQHF.

This chain links TRBV11-2 with TRBJ2-7, with D tentatively TRBD1 or TRBD2 (5 bases each). The V and J ends lost 4 bases and 3 bases respectively, with 10 bases between them. The CDR3 sequence is 13 residues long. Germline V gene lookup returns CDR1 SGHAT and CDR2 FQNNGV. In nucleotides, the CDR3 is TGTGCCAGCAGCTCCGGGGCGATCTACGAGCAGTACTTC. It yields the protein CASSSGAIYEQYF.

The chain joins TRBV7-8 to TRBJ2-1, with 10 bases lining up with TRBD2. V lost 4 bases, J lost 0 bases, and 6 bases stayed unmatched. The germline V gene has CDR1 SGHVS and CDR2 FQNEAQ. The CDR3 totals 17 residues. CDR3: CASSSGPSGSSYNEQFF. The CDR3 nucleotides read TGTGCCAGCAGCTCGGGTCCTAGCGGGAGCTCCTACAATGAGCAGTTCTTC.

The gene calls are TRBV11-2 and TRBJ2-2, with unresolved D. CDR3 size: 16 residues. Trimming removed 1 base from V and 2 bases from J, with 11 bases in between. Germline CDR1 reads SGHAT; CDR2 reads FQNNGV. The CDR3 protein is CASSLGFLSNTGELFF. The CDR3 coding sequence is TGTGCCAGCAGCTTAGGGTTTCTGAGTAACACCGGGGAGCTGTTTTTT.

The V call is TRBV28, the J call TRBJ1-1, with no clear D. This CDR3 spans 13 amino acids. The V end was cut by 2 bases, the J end by 7 bases, with 11 bases between. CDR1 and CDR2 (germline): MDHEN, SYDVKM. The chain's CDR3 is CASSLRVGREAFF. CDR3 in DNA: TGTGCCAGCAGTTTAAGGGTTGGGCGTGAAGCTTTCTTT.

The genes are TRBV27 and TRBJ2-7, with 10 bases identical to TRBD2. With 2 bases clipped from V and 3 bases from J, the junction kept 7 bases outside the gene matches. The CDR3 spans 16 residues. From germline, CDR1 is MNHEY and CDR2 SMNVEV (reference sequence). CDR3 region: CASSLVWGTSDYEQYF. CDR3 DNA sequence: TGTGCCAGCAGTTTAGTGTGGGGGACTAGCGACTACGAGCAGTACTTC.

A single count supports this clone. The same CDR3 also results from other DNA sequences found in this sample. The rearrangement joins TRBV7-9 to TRBJ2-7; D is undetermined. The CDR3 consists of 12 residues. Germline V gene lookup returns CDR1 SEHNR and CDR2 FQNEAQ (reference sequence). Deletions cut 5 bases from V and 2 bases from J, with 7 bases between. CDR3 nucleotides: TGTGCCAGCAGCCACCCGACCTACGAGCAGTACTTC. It encodes CASSHPTYEQYF.

V and J are TRBV27 and TRBJ1-4; TRBD1 aligns across 7 bases. V trimming: 4 bases; J trimming: 0 bases; junction bases outside the gene matches: 5. The CDR3 spans 16 residues. Germline V gene lookup returns CDR1 MNHEY and CDR2 SMNVEV (reference sequence). This chain's CDR3 is CASSSRDSATNEKLFF. The CDR3 nucleotides are TGTGCCAGCAGTTCCCGGGACAGCGCAACTAATGAAAAACTGTTTTTT.

This chain links TRBV9 with TRBJ2-7; D is undetermined. This CDR3 comprises 14 residues. Trimming pared 2 bases from V and 3 bases from J, leaving 12 bases between. In germline, CDR1 is SGDLS, CDR2 YYNGEE. CDR3 loop: CASSVSDRDYEQYF. The CDR3 DNA reads as TGTGCCAGCAGCGTCTCCGACCGAGACTACGAGCAGTACTTC.

The chain employs TRBV11-2 and TRBJ2-1; D is uncertain. Looked up from germline, CDR1 is SGHAT and CDR2 is FQNNGV. CDR3 length: 15 residues. V was cut by 0 bases and J by 3 bases, with 9 bases left in between. CDR3 DNA sequence: TGTGCCAGCAGCTTAGATACGGCGGTCTACAATGAGCAGTTCTTC. It specifies CASSLDTAVYNEQFF.

This clone occurred a few times. The sample contains more than one DNA sequence encoding this CDR3. The chain is built from TRBV4-3 and TRBJ2-5, with a tentative D call TRBD1 (5 bases). The germline V and J ends were trimmed by 3 bases and 5 bases, with 10 bases remaining between them. The CDR3 has 13 residues. Germline CDR1 and CDR2: LGHNA and YSLEER. CDR3 in amino acids: CASSQGLRETQYF. The CDR3 DNA is TGCGCCAGCAGCCAGGGGCTCCGCGAGACCCAGTACTTC.

The rearrangement uses TRBV7-6 and TRBJ2-1; D possibly corresponds to TRBD2 (6 bases). Trimming pared 2 bases from V and 5 bases from J, leaving 13 bases between. This CDR3 is built from 15 residues. The germline gives CDR1 SGHVS, CDR2 FNYEAQ. CDR3 DNA sequence: TGTGCCAGCAGCTTAAGGCGGGGCCGGGACAATGAGCAGTTCTTC. Its protein product is CASSLRRGRDNEQFF.

The V call is TRBV4-1, the J call TRBJ2-2; 9 bases are a match to TRBD1. J was trimmed by 0 bases and V by 8 bases; bases with no gene match: 4. Germline V lookup: CDR1 MGHRA, CDR2 YSYEKL. The length of the CDR3 is 15 residues. This CDR3 is CASQYRGPNTGELFF. CDR3 nucleotide sequence: TGCGCCAGCCAATACAGGGGGCCGAACACCGGGGAGCTGTTTTTT.

CDR3 sequence: CASSQEHVQETQYF. The CDR3 DNA is TGCGCCAGCAGCCAAGAACACGTACAAGAGACCCAGTACTTC. The rearrangement joins TRBV4-1 to TRBJ2-5; D gene unclear. V was pared by 0 bases and J by 2 bases, with 7 bases between. The length of the CDR3 is 14 residues. Germline values: CDR1 MGHRA, CDR2 YSYEKL.

This chain links TRBV5-6 with TRBJ2-3, with TRBD1 matching over 9 bases. J lost 2 bases, V lost 2 bases, and 6 bases had no gene match. The germline V gene has CDR1 SGHDT and CDR2 YYEEEE. CDR3 length: 16 residues. CDR3 amino acids: CASSFGDRAVTDTQYF. CDR3 DNA: TGTGCCAGCAGCTTCGGGGACAGGGCCGTCACAGATACGCAGTATTTT.

The rearrangement joins TRBV28 to TRBJ1-2; TRBD1 aligns across 7 bases. The CDR3 has 15 amino acids. V lost 6 bases, J lost 3 bases, and 10 bases stayed unmatched. The germline gives CDR1 MDHEN, CDR2 SYDVKM. Here the CDR3 reads CASSRLLRGHYGYTF. CDR3 coding DNA: TGTGCCAGCAGCCGACTGCTAAGGGGGCACTATGGCTACACCTTC.

The chain recombines TRBV5-1 with TRBJ2-7, with 8 bases that match TRBD1. The J segment lost 2 bases and the V segment lost 3 bases, leaving 1 base of the junction unmatched. The CDR3 has 13 residues. Looked up from germline, CDR1 is SGHRS and CDR2 is YFSETQ. The CDR3 spells CASSWTGTYEQYF. CDR3 sequence (DNA): TGCGCCAGCAGCTGGACAGGGACCTACGAGCAGTACTTC. Combining the CDR3 with reference TRBV5-1 and TRBJ2-7 gives the whole variable domain KAGVTQTPRYLIKTRGQQVTLSCSPISGHRSVSWYQQTPGQGLQFLFEYFSETQRNKGNFPGRFSGRQFSNSRSEMNVSTLELGDSALYLCASSWTGTYEQYFGPGTRLTVT.

The rearrangement joins TRBV27 to TRBJ2-3, with 10 bases identical to TRBD2. Germline V gene lookup returns CDR1 MNHEY and CDR2 SMNVEV (reference sequence). There are 21 residues in the CDR3. V shed 1 base, J shed 1 base, and the junction held 17 bases outside the gene matches. CDR3 residues: CASSLFSPPFRSGGGTDTQYF. In DNA form, the CDR3 reads TGTGCCAGCAGTTTATTCTCCCCCCCTTTTCGGAGCGGGGGGGGCACAGATACGCAGTATTTT.

This clone was seen a single time. V usage is TRBV11-2 and J usage is TRBJ2-1; no definite D call. Germline-derived CDR1 and CDR2 are SGHAT and FQNNGV. The ends were cut back, 3 bases at V and 6 bases at J, with 6 bases in the middle. This CDR3 has 12 amino acids. CDR3 DNA: TGTGCCAGCAGCTTCGATCTCAATGAGCAGTTCTTC. Amino acids: CASSFDLNEQFF. The complete variable domain, with remaining parts taken from reference TRBV11-2 and TRBJ2-1, reads EAGVAQSPRYKIIEKRQSVAFWCNPISGHATLYWYQQILGQGPKLLIQFQNNGVVDDSQLPKDRFSAERLKGVDSTLKIQPAKLEDSAVYLCASSFDLNEQFFGPGTRLTVL.

The V gene is TRBV5-6, the J gene TRBJ2-7; no clear D. The CDR3 length is 14 residues. V was shortened by 2 bases and J by 0 bases, with 9 bases between the two germline ends. CDR1 is SGHDT, CDR2 YYEEEE, per germline. In DNA, the CDR3 is TGTGCCAGCAGCTTCGGGCCAGCCTCCTACGAGCAGTACTTC. Residues: CASSFGPASYEQYF.